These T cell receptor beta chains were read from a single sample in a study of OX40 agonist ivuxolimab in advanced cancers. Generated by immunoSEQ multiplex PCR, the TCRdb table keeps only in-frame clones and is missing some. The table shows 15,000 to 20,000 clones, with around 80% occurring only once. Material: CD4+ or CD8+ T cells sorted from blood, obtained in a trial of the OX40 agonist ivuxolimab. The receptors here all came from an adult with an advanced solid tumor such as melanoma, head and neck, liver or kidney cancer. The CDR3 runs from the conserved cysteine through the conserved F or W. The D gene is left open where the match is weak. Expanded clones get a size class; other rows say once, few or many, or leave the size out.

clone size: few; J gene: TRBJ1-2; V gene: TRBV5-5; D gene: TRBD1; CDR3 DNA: TGTGCCAGCGGCAAGACGACAGGGAGCTATGGCTACACCTTC; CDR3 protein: CASGKTTGSYGYTF
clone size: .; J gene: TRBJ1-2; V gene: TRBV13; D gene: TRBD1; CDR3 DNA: TGTGCCAGCAGTGAATTGGGACAGGGTCACTATGGCTACACCTTC; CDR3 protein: CASSELGQGHYGYTF
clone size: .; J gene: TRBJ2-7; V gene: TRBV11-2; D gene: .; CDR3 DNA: TGTGCCAGCAGCTCGAGGGGGGTGTCCTACGAGCAGTACTTC; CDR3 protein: CASSSRGVSYEQYF
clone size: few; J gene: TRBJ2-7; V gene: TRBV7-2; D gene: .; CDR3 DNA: TGTGCCAGCAGCTTAGCCACGATTCGGGGCGGAGTGCCCTACGAGCAGTACTTC; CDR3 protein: CASSLATIRGGVPYEQYF
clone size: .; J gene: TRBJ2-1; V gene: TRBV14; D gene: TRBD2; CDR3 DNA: TGTGCCAGCAGTGGGGGGGGGACCTACTACAATGAGCAGTTCTTC; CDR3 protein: CASSGGGTYYNEQFF
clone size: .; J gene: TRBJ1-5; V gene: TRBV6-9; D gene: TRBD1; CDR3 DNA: TGTGCGGCTGGGGCTCCGGGACAGGTAAGGTCGGGTCAGCCCCAGCATTTT; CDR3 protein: CAAGAPGQVRSGQPQHF
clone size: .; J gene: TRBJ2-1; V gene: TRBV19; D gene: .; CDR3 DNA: TGTGCCAGTAGTATCTTGCCCCCTGGCGATGAGCAGTTCTTC; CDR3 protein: CASSILPPGDEQFF
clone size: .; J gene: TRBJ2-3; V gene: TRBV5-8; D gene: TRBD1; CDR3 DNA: TGTGCCAGCAGCCCGCGACAGGGGGCGGATACGCAGTATTTT; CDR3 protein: CASSPRQGADTQYF
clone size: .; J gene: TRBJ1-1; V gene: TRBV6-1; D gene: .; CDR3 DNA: TGTGCCAGCAGCTGGACAGCCATGAACACTGAAGCTTTCTTT; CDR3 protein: CASSWTAMNTEAFF
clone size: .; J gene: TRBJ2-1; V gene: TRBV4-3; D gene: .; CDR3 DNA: TGCGCCAGCAGCCAAGCCCCCGGAGAATACAATGAGCAGTTCTTC; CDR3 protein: CASSQAPGEYNEQFF
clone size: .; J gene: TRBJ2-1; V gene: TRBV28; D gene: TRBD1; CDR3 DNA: TGTGCCAGCAGCTACAGGGGGCGGATCAATGAGCAGTTCTTC; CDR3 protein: CASSYRGRINEQFF
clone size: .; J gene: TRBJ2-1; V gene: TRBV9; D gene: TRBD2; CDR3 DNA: TGTGCCAGCAGCGTTCGGGGGGGCCCGTCCGATGAGCAGTTCTTC; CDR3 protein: CASSVRGGPSDEQFF
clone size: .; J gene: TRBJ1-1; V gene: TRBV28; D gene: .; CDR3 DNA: TGTGCCAGCAGTCCCCGACTAAGGCGAGCTTTCTTT; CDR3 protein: CASSPRLRRAFF
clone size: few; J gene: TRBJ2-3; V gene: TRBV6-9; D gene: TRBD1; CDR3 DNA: TGTGCCAGCAGTTATCACAAGGACAGGGGGACAGATACGCAGTATTTT; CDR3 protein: CASSYHKDRGTDTQYF
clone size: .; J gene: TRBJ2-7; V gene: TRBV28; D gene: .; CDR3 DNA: TGTGCCAGCAGTTCCTCAGGGGTCTTCCCCTACGAGCAGTACTTC; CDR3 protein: CASSSSGVFPYEQYF
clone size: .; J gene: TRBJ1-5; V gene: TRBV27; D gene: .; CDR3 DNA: TGTGCCAGCAGTTTAGATAGCAATCAGCCCCAGCATTTT; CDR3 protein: CASSLDSNQPQHF
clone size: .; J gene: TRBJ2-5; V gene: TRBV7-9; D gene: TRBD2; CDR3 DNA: TGTGCCAGCAGTTCACTAGCGGGAGGTCAAGAGACCCAGTACTTC; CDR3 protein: CASSSLAGGQETQYF
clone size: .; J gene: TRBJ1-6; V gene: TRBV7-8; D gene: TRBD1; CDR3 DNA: TGTGCCAGCAGCTCTACAGGGGCCTATAATTCACCCCTCCACTTT; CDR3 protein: CASSSTGAYNSPLHF